This T cell receptor (beta chain) was sequenced in a study of tumor-infiltrating lymphocytes in primary liver carcinoma. Study information: The yield of productive TCRbeta reads per sample was roughly 3.65 to 7.13 million and was similar across tissue types. Study-wide results and limits: Only about 7-25% of top clones appeared in all five tumor regions.

From approximately 20-30 mg of unsorted bulk tissue, DNA and RNA were co-extracted together. Whichever tumor sample was examined, it had over 90% viable tumor cells. cDNA specific to TCR beta was made from 500 ng of total RNA, with a constant-region primer employed for priming. Library construction for TCR beta comprised three nested multiplex PCR rounds performed with slightly modified ARM-PCR. With TRBV1-TRBV30 forward primers and a C-beta reverse primer, the first two PCR rounds were run for about 10 cycles each. MiXCR was run by TCRdb on the multiplex PCR reads, yielding one entry per CDR3 protein. Of 50,000 to 70,000 distinct CDR3 sequences listed, about two thirds are singletons. Germline V gives CDR1 SGHAT, CDR2 FQNNGV. This CDR3 has 15 residues. With V trimmed by 5 bases and J by 1 base, 4 bases remained unmatched. This clonotype is termed medium-sized (0.01 to 0.1%). Its antigen remains unknown.

V usage is TRBV11-2 and J usage is TRBJ2-2; 7 bases align to TRBD1. Sequencing used liver tumor tissue from sampling region 2. Described subset: tumor region T2, inferior pole. The receptor comes from a man between 35 and 55 years old with primary liver carcinoma and hepatitis B virus infection. CDR3 sequence (DNA): TGTGCCAGCAGCGAGGGGACAGTGAACACCGGGGAGCTGTTTTTT. It translates to CASSEGTVNTGELFF.